Reported below is one T cell receptor beta chain. It lacks a known antigen. Per-base qualities were not stored, and no clone one base away is much larger. This sample was taken from a study of shared clonotypes between healthy human individuals (dated by TCRdb to 2019 to 2021). Regarding the research as a whole: Two women and a few men aged 18 to 49 years were included in the cohort. Per donor, leukapheresis produced somewhere between about 0.9 and 10 billion PBMCs. Libraries were prepared and TCR repertoires were sequenced by different laboratories using diverse techniques, in order to increase sequencing depth and limit assay-specific biases. To estimate repertoire size and how much clonotype sharing occurs between individuals, the study deeply sequenced the blood TCR repertoires of 5 or 6 healthy adults. For each donor, CD4 naive and CD4 memory were each given three plates, CD8 naive was given two plates, and CD8 memory was given one plate. Results the study describes overall, beyond this receptor: The genetic and exposure-history diversity represented was limited by the small number of donors. Naive subsets generally had larger estimated clonotype richness than memory subsets did. Rarefaction of sorted-subset datasets indicated incomplete sequencing despite the large sequencing depth. Only blood was sampled, and tissue TCR repertoires likely differ from those in blood. Clonotypes shared by all four sorted-subset donors showed higher generation probabilities than non-shared clonotypes. Pairwise subsampling indicated that sequencing depth was expected to affect the degree of clonotype sharing among donors. Approximately 5% of naive CD4, approximately 3.7% of naive CD8, approximately 2% of memory CD4, and 0.4% of memory CD8 clonotypes were shared across a few donors.

The germline V gene yields WSHSY for CDR1 and SAAADI for CDR2. For this chain, trimming is 6 bases at the V end and 4 bases at the J end, and the number of junction bases without a gene match is 4. The CDR3 starts with the cysteine, ends with the phenylalanine, and has 14 residues. Solely the CDR3 DNA is kept, with 42 bases framed from the first base. Donors were healthy HIV-negative adults with no recently reported acute infections or vaccinations. Every donor was a Caucasian adult living in Nashville, Tennessee, USA. CD4+ T cells were enriched by magnetic negative selection; naive cells were then positively selected on CD45RA, and the negative fraction formed the memory subset. After blood collection by leukapheresis, PBMCs were isolated using Ficoll-Histopaque density gradient centrifugation and then cryopreserved in the vapor phase of liquid nitrogen. Purity and quantity of every magnetically sorted T cell population were checked by analytical flow cytometry. From each sorted fraction, genomic DNA was isolated and quantified by UV absorbance on a Nanodrop 2000c.

Using the deep immunoSEQ assay, multiplex PCR amplified TCR CDR3 regions from genomic DNA. Extracted genomic DNA from each cell subset was distributed evenly across all wells of several immunoSEQ 96-well plates, and each plate was treated as a replicate. For sorted subsets, approximately 190 ng of genomic DNA, equivalent to 25,000 to 35,000 T cell genomes, went into each replicate PCR. Purified libraries were quantified with a Qubit 3.0 fluorometer, sized on a Bioanalyzer 2100, and re-quantified with the KAPA Library Quantification kit. A separate single-read 150-cycle Illumina NextSeq 550 flow cell was used to sequence each immunoSEQ 96-well plate. The authors' pipeline ran thus. Because only junctional sequences without quality scores were contained in the immunoSEQ output, filtering matching that applied to full-length reads could not be performed. To assign V/J genes and CDR3, sequences were annotated against IMGT germline references using PyIR, a Python wrapper for IgBLAST v1.9. Any read was removed if the V/J assignment was weak (E-value above 1e-6), the CDR3 was missing, or the read contained stop codons, out-of-frame junctions, or ambiguous translated residues. V3J clonotypes were defined as sequences sharing the same inferred V gene, J gene, and CDR3 amino acid sequence. Percentage overlap between repertoires was calculated by dividing the number of shared unique clonotypes by the size of the smaller repertoire. Three approaches were used to assess repertoire richness: RTK rarefaction, the Chao1 estimator, and Recon v2.1 estimates of unobserved clonotypes. Generation probabilities for all TCRbeta clonotypes obtained by the gDNA method from several donors were computed using OLGA. Sourced from immuneACCESS, this table was stored by TCRdb with only in-frame sequences that have V and J called. A share of the clones is absent; for the studies checked, an unresolved V gene accounts for under half, and the remainder has no known explanation. D and trimming were read from the DNA, whereas the V and J calls and clone size are those reported in that table. The sample table contains millions of clones; only one count was recorded for about 95% of them. The ten largest clones add up to more than 0.1% of the sample.

This receptor chain uses TRBV10-2 and TRBJ2-3, with TRBD2 matching 10 junction bases. The receptor was isolated from a man in his late teens or twenties in good health. Sequenced material: naive CD4+ T cells sorted from blood. The cell subset or site label for this specimen denotes: CD45RA+ positively selected. In nucleotide form, the sequence is TGCGCCAGCAGAAAAAGCGGGGGGGCAGATACGCAGTATTTT. This codes for CASRKSGGADTQYF.